A selection of T cell receptor beta chains follows, all from one sample in a study of blood T cell repertoires in COVID-19. This table comes from immunoSEQ multiplex PCR, and its TCRdb copy is limited to in-frame clones, with some not included. This table has tens of thousands of clones, more than 70% appearing once. The sample comprised peripheral blood. Receptors originate from a man in his sixties with active COVID-19. Each CDR3 is given with its conserved first and last residue. A D gene is named only where the DNA matches it firmly. The size field is filled for only some rows; it gives once, few, many or a size class.

DNA	CDR3	D	J	size	V
TGCGCCAGCAGCCAAGATCTCCTAGCCCGGGGCAATGAGCAGTTCTTC	CASSQDLLARGNEQFF	NA	TRBJ2-1	NA	TRBV4-1
TGCAGCGTTGAACTCCCTAGCGGCGAGCAGTACTTC	CSVELPSGEQYF	TRBD2	TRBJ2-7	NA	TRBV29-1
TGTGCCAGCAGTTTTCAAGGCAGGGGCACTGAAGCTTTCTTT	CASSFQGRGTEAFF	NA	TRBJ1-1	NA	TRBV27
TGTGCCAGCAGCGTACTAGCGGCCCCCTACGAGCAGTACTTC	CASSVLAAPYEQYF	TRBD2	TRBJ2-7	NA	TRBV13
TGTGCCAGCACCGAATGGGGGACAGGGGGACGCGAGCAGTACTTC	CASTEWGTGGREQYF	TRBD1	TRBJ2-7	NA	TRBV2
TGCAGCGTTGATGCGGGGGATACGCAGTATTTT	CSVDAGDTQYF	NA	TRBJ2-3	NA	TRBV29-1
TGTGCCAGCAGCTTCGGACTAGCGGGCGTCCAAGAGACCCAGTACTTC	CASSFGLAGVQETQYF	TRBD2	TRBJ2-5	once	TRBV7-2
TGTGCCAGCAGCCACGAGGCCCGTCAGCATTTT	CASSHEARQHF	NA	TRBJ1-5	NA	TRBV6-2/TRBV6-3
TGTGCCAGCAGTTTAGCTAGCGGGAGCTACAATGAGCAGTTCTTC	CASSLASGSYNEQFF	TRBD2	TRBJ2-1	NA	TRBV27
TGCGCCAGCAGTGAGTCCCACAGGGACGTCTATGGCTACACCTTC	CASSESHRDVYGYTF	NA	TRBJ1-2	medium-sized	TRBV10-2
TGTGCCAGCTCGGCAAATCAGGGGGTCCAAGAGACCCAGTACTTC	CASSANQGVQETQYF	TRBD1	TRBJ2-5	NA	TRBV18
TGTGCCAGCAGCCCCACGTGGGCCGACAATGAGCAGTTCTTC	CASSPTWADNEQFF	NA	TRBJ2-1	NA	TRBV5-6
TGCGCCAGCAGCTTGCCGGACTTCGAAGATACGCAGTATTTT	CASSLPDFEDTQYF	NA	TRBJ2-3	NA	TRBV5-1
TGCAGTGCTAGTGGTTTTGTACAAGAGACCCAGTACTTC	CSASGFVQETQYF	NA	TRBJ2-5	once	TRBV20-1
TGTGCCAGCAGTGACTCCGGGAGGGGAGAGACCCAGTACTTC	CASSDSGRGETQYF	TRBD2	TRBJ2-5	NA	TRBV2
TGTGCCAGCAGCTTAAGAGGGACAGGGGATTCACCCCTCCACTTT	CASSLRGTGDSPLHF	TRBD1	TRBJ1-6	NA	TRBV7-9
TGTGCCACCAGTGACGCTAGCGGGAGGGAAGGAGATACGCAGTATTTT	CATSDASGREGDTQYF	TRBD2	TRBJ2-3	NA	TRBV24-1
TGCGCCAGCAGCTTGTCGAGCCAAGAGACCCAGTACTTC	CASSLSSQETQYF	NA	TRBJ2-5	NA	TRBV5-1
TGCGCCAGCAGTGAGACCGGGACAGGGGTTATGAATTCACCCCTCCACTTT	CASSETGTGVMNSPLHF	TRBD1	TRBJ1-6	NA	TRBV10-2
TGCGCCAGCAGCCTGGATCTCTCCGAGCAGTACTTC	CASSLDLSEQYF	NA	TRBJ2-7	NA	TRBV5-1
TGTGCCAGCAGTTTTGGTGGGGCTTACAATGAGCAGTTCTTC	CASSFGGAYNEQFF	NA	TRBJ2-1	NA	TRBV27